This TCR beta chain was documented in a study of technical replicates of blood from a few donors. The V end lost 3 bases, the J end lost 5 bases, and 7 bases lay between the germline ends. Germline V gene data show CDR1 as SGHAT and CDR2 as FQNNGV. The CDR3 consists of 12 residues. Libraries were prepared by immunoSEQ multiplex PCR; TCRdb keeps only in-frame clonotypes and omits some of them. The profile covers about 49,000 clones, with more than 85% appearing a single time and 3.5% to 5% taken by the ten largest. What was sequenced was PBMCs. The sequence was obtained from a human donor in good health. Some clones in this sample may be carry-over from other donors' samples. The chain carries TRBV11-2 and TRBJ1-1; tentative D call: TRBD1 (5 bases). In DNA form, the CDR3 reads TGTGCCAGCAGCTTTGGGGGGACTGAAGCTTTCTTT. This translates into CASSFGGTEAFF.